This TCR beta chain emerged from a study of blood T cell repertoires in COVID-19. Study in general: Researchers got acute and convalescent COVID-19 samples from the United States, Italy and Spain. From T cells, B-cell-depleted T cells, or PBMCs came the material, which was cDNA or gDNA.

Original data processing: The assay estimated nucleated cells by amplifying reference gene primers. Sequencing used immunoSEQ multiplex PCR; TCRdb keeps in-frame clones, though not all of them. V and J calls and clone size are as listed in that table; D and trimming were resolved from the DNA. The sample lists roughly 23,000 clones; about 89% were seen once. Patients of the Seattle cohort, enrolled during active infection, were followed longitudinally. The V and J ends lost 2 bases and 2 bases, in that order; junction bases with no gene match: 13. The germline gives CDR1 SGDLS, CDR2 YYNGEE. The CDR3 length is 19 residues.

The sequencing input was peripheral blood. This rearrangement joins TRBV9 to TRBJ2-3; 11 bases are a match to TRBD2. The clonotype comes from a man between 70 and 80 years old with COVID-19, enrolled during active disease. The CDR3 DNA is TGTGCCAGCAGCGTCTCTCCGAGGGCTAGCGGGGGGTTCACAGATACGCAGTATTTT. This translates into CASSVSPRASGGFTDTQYF.